What follows are 22 T cell receptor beta chains derived from one specimen sequenced in a study of identical twins. TCRdb recomputed calls from the 5' RACE reads with MiXCR, one row per CDR3 protein. The sample includes over 200,000 distinct CDR3 sequences, roughly 10% of them seen just once. The sequencing input was memory (CD45RO+) T cells sorted from blood. The receptors stem from a woman aged 18-29 years in good health.

This clonotype was counted only a few times. The chain is built from TRBV29-1 and TRBJ2-7; 15 positions agree with TRBD2. The CDR3 runs 14 residues. Germline values: CDR1 SQVTM, CDR2 ANQGSEA. J lost 4 bases, V lost 7 bases, and 5 bases had no gene match. CDR3 sequence: CSGGTSGRSYEQYF. The CDR3 DNA reads TGCAGCGGGGGGACTAGCGGGAGGTCGTACGAGCAGTACTTC.

This clonotype was seen a few times. CDR3 nucleotides: TGTGCCAGCAGTCCCCAGCGGGGGGCCTACAATGAGCAGTTCTTC. It specifies CASSPQRGAYNEQFF. This chain connects TRBV27 to TRBJ2-1; 9 positions match TRBD2. V gave up 5 bases and J gave up 2 bases; unmatched junction bases: 4. Germline assignment: CDR1 MNHEY and CDR2 SMNVEV (reference sequence). The CDR3 runs to 15 residues.

The CDR3 region is CASGTGLTGELFF. CDR3 in DNA: TGTGCCAGCGGGACAGGGCTCACCGGGGAGCTGTTTTTT. The chain uses TRBV7-3 and TRBJ2-2, with 9 bases aligning to TRBD1. The CDR3 sequence is 13 residues long. With V trimmed by 8 bases and J by 4 bases, 2 bases remained unmatched. The germline gives CDR1 SGHTA, CDR2 FQGTGA.

This clonotype was recorded a few times. The chain is built from TRBV11-2 and TRBJ2-1, with 15 bases identical to TRBD2. The CDR3 is 19 amino acids. The trim removed 5 bases at V and 3 bases at J, leaving 11 bases unmatched. Germline V lookup: CDR1 SGHAT, CDR2 FQNNGV. The CDR3 DNA sequence: TGTGCCAGCAGCCCTAAAACGGGACTAGCGGGAGGCAGCTACAATGAGCAGTTCTTC. Translating gives CASSPKTGLAGGSYNEQFF.

In its sample, this clonotype was seen many times. This rearrangement joins TRBV5-1 to TRBJ1-4; D is unclear. Germline assignment: CDR1 SGHRS and CDR2 YFSETQ. Trimming stripped 0 bases from V and 4 bases from J, with 10 bases between. The CDR3 spans 15 residues. The CDR3 is CASSLVAGVNEKLFF. The CDR3 region has the DNA TGCGCCAGCAGCTTGGTGGCGGGAGTTAATGAAAAACTGTTTTTT.

This clonotype appeared many times. The chain combines TRBV5-1 with TRBJ1-5; D call uncertain. The CDR3 is made up of 15 amino acids. V dropped 5 bases and J dropped 0 bases, with 12 bases sitting between them. Germline V gene sequence: CDR1 SGHRS, CDR2 YFSETQ. As DNA, the CDR3 is TGCGCCAGCAGAAGGTCAGCGGATAGCAATCAGCCCCAGCATTTT. This encodes CASRRSADSNQPQHF.

This clonotype was picked up a small number of times. This chain uses TRBV27 with TRBJ1-1; no clear D gene. CDR3 length equals 13 residues. The ends were cut back, 2 bases at V and 8 bases at J, with 12 bases in the middle. Germline values: CDR1 MNHEY, CDR2 SMNVEV (reference sequence). The CDR3 sequence is CASSLRSQEEAFF. CDR3 in DNA: TGTGCCAGCAGTTTAAGGTCGCAAGAAGAAGCTTTCTTT.

This clonotype showed up just a few times. The V call is TRBV20-1, the J call TRBJ2-1, with D perhaps TRBD1 (7 bases). The CDR3 extends over 17 amino acids. Per germline, CDR1 DFQATT and CDR2 SNEGSKA (reference sequence). Trimming pared 3 bases from V and 5 bases from J, leaving 23 bases between. This chain's CDR3 is CSASFRNAGRGHNEQFF. CDR3 coding DNA: TGCAGTGCTAGTTTCAGGAATGCGGGAAGGGGGCACAATGAGCAGTTCTTC.

This clonotype came up a few times. The V call is TRBV6-5, the J call TRBJ1-1, with D maybe TRBD1 (5 bases). Germline-derived CDR1 and CDR2 are MNHEY and SVGAGI. The CDR3 covers 14 residues. V lost 0 bases to trimming and J lost 9 bases, with 14 bases between them. The chain's CDR3 is CASSYSEDGAKAFF. The DNA of the CDR3 is TGTGCCAGCAGTTACTCGGAGGATGGGGCAAAAGCTTTCTTT.

This clonotype was counted at least ten times. One end of the junction varies from germline; a read error may be responsible. The CDR3 region has the DNA TGTGCCAGCAGCGGGACAGGGGTGAAGGTGCACTTC. Amino acids: CASSGTGVKVHF. The V and J genes are TRBV7-9 and TRBJ2-7, with 10 bases aligning to TRBD1. Germline V gene lookup returns CDR1 SEHNR and CDR2 FQNEAQ (reference sequence). The CDR3 consists of 12 residues.

This sequence joins TRBV20-1 and TRBJ2-6, with a possible D match to TRBD1 (5 bases). The germline V gene has CDR1 DFQATT and CDR2 SNEGSKA (reference sequence). V lost 0 bases, J lost 0 bases, and 6 bases lay in between. The CDR3 is 15 amino acids. The CDR3 is CSARDGASGANVLTF. In DNA, the CDR3 is TGCAGTGCTAGAGATGGGGCCTCTGGGGCCAACGTCCTGACTTTC.

This clonotype was counted at least ten times. The chain recombines TRBV13 with TRBJ1-2; the D is unclear. V gave up 4 bases and J gave up 6 bases, with 24 bases separating them. In germline, CDR1 is PRHDT, CDR2 FYEKMQ (reference sequence). The CDR3 length is 17 residues. DNA of the CDR3: TGTGCCAGCAGCTCTTTTTCGTCGCCAGTAGTTGTGCATGGCTACACCTTC. This sequence encodes CASSSFSSPVVVHGYTF.

Ten or more counts support this clonotype. The chain employs TRBV10-1 and TRBJ2-5; D not certain. Germline lookup yields CDR1 WNHNN and CDR2 SYGVQD (reference sequence). The length of the CDR3 is 13 residues. V shed 3 bases and J shed 5 bases, with 10 bases lying between them. In nucleotides, the CDR3 is TGCGCCAGCAGTGACCACCGGCAGGAGACCCAGTACTTC. Residues: CASSDHRQETQYF.

This clonotype has just a few counts. DNA of the CDR3: TGTGCTAGTGGTTCCCGGCCGCTTATCTACGAGCAGTACTTC. Its protein is CASGSRPLIYEQYF. The chain couples TRBV12-5 to TRBJ2-7, with D unresolved. The CDR3 is 14 residues long. V lost 4 bases to trimming and J lost 3 bases, with 13 bases between them. In germline, CDR1 is LGHNT, CDR2 FRNRAP. The entire variable domain, with the rest obtained from reference TRBV12-5 and TRBJ2-7, is as follows: DARVTQTPRHKVTEMGQEVTMRCQPILGHNTVFWYRQTMMQGLELLAYFRNRAPLDDSGMPKDRFSAEMPDATLATLKIQPSEPRDSAVYFCASGSRPLIYEQYFGPGTRLTVT.

The V and J genes are TRBV7-2 and TRBJ1-2; D ambiguous. Germline loops: CDR1 SGHTA, CDR2 FQGNSA. This CDR3 spans 15 amino acids. V lost 2 bases and J 4 bases, leaving 14 bases between the germline ends. The DNA for the CDR3 is TGTGCCAGCAGCTTAAGCTTTACAATGTCCTATGGCTACACCTTC. This gives the protein CASSLSFTMSYGYTF.

This chain connects TRBV25-1 to TRBJ1-1; tentative D call: TRBD1 (5 bases). Germline V gene sequence: CDR1 MGHDK, CDR2 SYGVNS. V lost 2 bases and J 6 bases, leaving 13 bases between the germline ends. CDR3 length equals 14 residues. DNA for the CDR3: TGTGCCAGCAGTGAAGGTTTATGGGGCGCTGAAGCTTTCTTT. It yields the protein CASSEGLWGAEAFF.

CDR3 amino acids: CAWSVFAGDTDTQYF. The CDR3, as DNA: TGTGCCTGGAGTGTGTTTGCGGGGGACACAGATACGCAGTATTTT. The chain couples TRBV30 to TRBJ2-3; 7 bases fit TRBD2. The CDR3 sequence is 15 residues long. The germline gives CDR1 GTSNPN, CDR2 SVGIG (reference sequence). Trimming at V came to 0 bases and at J to 2 bases, leaving 5 bases not matched to a gene.

The table lists this clonotype with a few counts. The rearrangement links TRBV5-1 to TRBJ1-1; TRBD1 might be the D (5 bases). CDR3 length: 15 residues. Germline CDR1 reads SGHRS; CDR2 reads YFSETQ. Trimming shortened V by 4 bases and J by 1 base, and 14 bases separated the two germline ends. The CDR3 spells CASSLGAVENTEAFF. CDR3 sequence (DNA): TGCGCCAGCAGCCTCGGGGCGGTGGAGAACACTGAAGCTTTCTTT.

This chain links TRBV10-3 with TRBJ1-5, with D uncertain. The germline V gene has CDR1 ENHRY and CDR2 SYGVKD. The CDR3 is made up of 14 amino acids. Trimming cost V 3 bases and J 3 bases, with 9 bases left between them. CDR3: CAISEGGHNQPQHF. The CDR3 nucleotides read TGTGCCATCAGTGAAGGTGGCCACAATCAGCCCCAGCATTTT.

The chain recombines TRBV5-4 with TRBJ1-2; D is perhaps TRBD1 (6 bases). Trimming shortened V by 4 bases and J by 6 bases, and 13 bases separated the two germline ends. The CDR3 spans 13 residues. CDR1 SGHNT and CDR2 YYREEE come from the germline V gene (reference sequence). CDR3 nucleotide sequence: TGTGCCAGCAGCGCTACAGGGTACGATGGCTACACCTTC. It yields the protein CASSATGYDGYTF.

J is TRBJ1-2 and V is TRBV2; D is undetermined. The CDR3 covers 13 residues. Trimming left V 6 bases short and J 3 bases short, with 11 bases between. Germline CDR1 SNHLY, CDR2 FYNNEI. This chain's CDR3 is CASSHVTDYGYTF. CDR3 nucleotide sequence: TGTGCCAGCAGCCACGTTACCGACTATGGCTACACCTTC.

The chain combines TRBV19 with TRBJ2-7, with 7 positions matching TRBD1. The J segment lost 6 bases and the V segment lost 6 bases, leaving 8 bases of the junction unmatched. Per germline, CDR1 LNHDA and CDR2 SQIVND (reference sequence). The length of the CDR3 is 13 residues. The CDR3 reads CASSLQTGLEQYF. The CDR3 nucleotides read TGTGCCAGTAGCCTACAGACAGGGCTCGAGCAGTACTTC.